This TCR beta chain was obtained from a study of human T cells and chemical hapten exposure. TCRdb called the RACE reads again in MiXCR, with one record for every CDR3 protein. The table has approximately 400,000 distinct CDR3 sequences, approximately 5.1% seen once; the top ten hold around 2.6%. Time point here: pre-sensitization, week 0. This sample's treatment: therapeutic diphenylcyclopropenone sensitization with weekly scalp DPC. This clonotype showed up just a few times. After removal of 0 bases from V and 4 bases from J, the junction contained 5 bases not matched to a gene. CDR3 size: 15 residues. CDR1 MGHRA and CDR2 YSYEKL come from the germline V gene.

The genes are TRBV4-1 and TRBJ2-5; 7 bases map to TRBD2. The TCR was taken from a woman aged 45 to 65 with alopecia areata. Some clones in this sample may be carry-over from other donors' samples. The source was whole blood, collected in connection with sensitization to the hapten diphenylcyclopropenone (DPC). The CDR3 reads CASSQEAASGETQYF. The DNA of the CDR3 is TGCGCCAGCAGCCAAGAGGCGGCTAGCGGAGAGACCCAGTACTTC.